The 9 T cell receptor beta chains in this list originate from one sample, sequenced in a study of CD8 T cells in Susac syndrome. Random hexamers primed reverse transcription of about 0.5 to 1 ug RNA. Each CDR3 protein gets one entry after TCRdb re-called the immunoSEQ multiplex PCR reads with MiXCR. This table has fewer than 350,000 distinct CDR3 sequences, approximately 90% appearing once. Source material: CD8+ T cells from PBMCs. The receptors originated from a human donor with multiple sclerosis.

This chain joins TRBV7-8 and TRBJ2-5; no reliable D call. Trimming stripped 1 base from V and 2 bases from J, with 14 bases between. The germline V gene encodes CDR1 SGHVS and CDR2 FQNEAQ. The CDR3 is 16 amino acids. The CDR3 sequence: CASSLVISRIQETQYF. The CDR3, as DNA: TGTGCCAGCAGCTTAGTTATTAGCAGAATACAAGAGACCCAGTACTTC.

The chain joins TRBV29-1 to TRBJ2-1; D possibly corresponds to TRBD2 (6 bases). Germline V CDR1 and CDR2: SQVTM, ANQGSEA. V lost 0 bases, J lost 0 bases, and 9 bases lay in between. The CDR3 has 15 residues. Written as DNA, the CDR3 is TGCAGCGTTGAAGATATAGCGGTCTCCTACAATGAGCAGTTCTTC. This codes for CSVEDIAVSYNEQFF.

The chain recombines TRBV20-1 with TRBJ2-7; 7 bases are shared with TRBD2. V dropped 5 bases and J dropped 0; count of bases not matched to a gene: 16. CDR1 DFQATT and CDR2 SNEGSKA come from the germline V gene (reference sequence). This CDR3 is built from 17 residues. CDR3 sequence (DNA): TGCAGTGCTTTACTTAGCGGGCCCACACGGAGCTCCTACGAGCAGTACTTC. Translation gives CSALLSGPTRSSYEQYF.

This clonotype appeared a single time. V is TRBV3-1 and J is TRBJ2-3, with TRBD2 matching 8 bases. Germline V gene lookup returns CDR1 LGHDT and CDR2 YNNKEL (reference sequence). This CDR3 is 17 amino acids long. Trimming cost V 4 bases and J 3 bases; bases outside gene matches: 12. CDR3 coding DNA: TGTGCCAGCAGCCGCGACCTTAGCGGGACCGCTACAGATACGCAGTATTTT. Protein product: CASSRDLSGTATDTQYF.

This rearrangement joins TRBV19 to TRBJ2-4; D not certain. Germline V lookup: CDR1 LNHDA, CDR2 SQIVND (reference sequence). Trimming left V 1 base short and J 0 bases short, with 10 bases between. The CDR3 totals 16 residues. CDR3 region: CASSIVPSLAKNIQYF. CDR3 DNA: TGTGCCAGTAGTATAGTACCGTCGCTAGCCAAAAACATTCAGTACTTC. Using reference TRBV19 and TRBJ2-4 for the parts outside the CDR3, the full variable domain is DGGITQSPKYLFRKEGQNVTLSCEQNLNHDAMYWYRQDPGQGLRLIYYSQIVNDFQKGDIAEGYSVSREKKESFPLTVTSAQKNPTAFYLCASSIVPSLAKNIQYFGAGTRLSVL.

This sequence joins TRBV3-1 and TRBJ2-7, with 9 bases matching TRBD1. Germline CDR1 LGHDT, CDR2 YNNKEL (reference sequence). Germline trimming cut 6 bases from V and 9 bases from J; bases unmatched to any gene: 12. The CDR3 is 14 amino acids. The CDR3 coding sequence is TGTGCCAGCAGTCCAATTCCGGGACAGGGAGGGCAGTACTTC. This sequence encodes CASSPIPGQGGQYF.

This sequence joins TRBV25-1 and TRBJ2-6, with D unclear. This CDR3 spans 15 amino acids. Trimming took off 4 bases at V and 3 bases at J, with 10 bases between the two ends. Germline V gene data show CDR1 as MGHDK and CDR2 as SYGVNS. This chain's CDR3 is CASSGGTDGANVLTF. In nucleotides, the CDR3 is TGTGCCAGCAGTGGAGGTACTGATGGGGCCAACGTCCTGACTTTC.

This clonotype was seen a few times. The V call is TRBV6-5, the J call TRBJ1-3; D may be TRBD1 (5 bases). CDR1 is MNHEY and CDR2 is SVGAGI in the germline V gene. The V end was cut by 3 bases, the J end by 0 bases, with 9 bases between. CDR3 size: 15 residues. CDR3: CASSYGQGSGNTIYF. The CDR3 DNA reads as TGTGCCAGCAGTTATGGCCAGGGCTCTGGAAACACCATATATTTT.

V usage is TRBV12-3 or TRBV12-4 and J usage is TRBJ1-2; no firm D call. V was clipped by 1 base and J by 6 bases, with 12 bases between them. The CDR3 length is 14 residues. The CDR3 protein is CASSLGGPGDGYTF. CDR3 DNA: TGTGCCAGCAGTTTAGGAGGACCCGGAGATGGCTACACCTTC.